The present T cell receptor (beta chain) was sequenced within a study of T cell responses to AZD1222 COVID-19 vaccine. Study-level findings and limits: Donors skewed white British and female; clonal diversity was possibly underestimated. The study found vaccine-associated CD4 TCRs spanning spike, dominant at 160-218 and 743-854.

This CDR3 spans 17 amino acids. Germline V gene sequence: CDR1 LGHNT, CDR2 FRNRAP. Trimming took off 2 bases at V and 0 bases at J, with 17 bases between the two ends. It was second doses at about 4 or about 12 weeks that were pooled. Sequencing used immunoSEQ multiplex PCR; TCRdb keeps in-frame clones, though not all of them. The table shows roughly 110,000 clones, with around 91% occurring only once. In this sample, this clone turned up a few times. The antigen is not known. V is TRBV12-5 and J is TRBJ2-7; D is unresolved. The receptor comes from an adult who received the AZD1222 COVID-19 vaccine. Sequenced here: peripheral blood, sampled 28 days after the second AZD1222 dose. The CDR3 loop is CASGLRSSGRRSYEQYF. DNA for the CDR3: TGTGCTAGTGGTTTGAGATCTTCAGGACGGCGCTCCTACGAGCAGTACTTC.